This TCR beta chain was found in a study of CD8 T cells in ankylosing spondylitis. This CDR3 has 14 residues. V was trimmed by 4 bases and J by 3 bases, leaving 14 bases between them. Germline V lookup: CDR1 SGHRS, CDR2 YFSETQ. This clonotype showed up just a few times. With molecular barcodes, quantitative 5'-RACE was used to make the TCR beta libraries. TCRdb independently ran MiXCR on the 5' RACE reads; one entry per CDR3 protein. The profile shows around 320,000 distinct CDR3 sequences, roughly 20% of them singletons. Material: blood, either unsorted or a sorted T cell fraction (not recorded which). This chain uses TRBV5-1 with TRBJ2-7; D is tentatively TRBD1 or TRBD2 (6 bases each). This receptor was taken from a female donor with ankylosing spondylitis or in good health (not recorded which). This CDR3 is CASSPDGGRYEQYF. DNA for the CDR3: TGCGCCAGCAGCCCTGATGGGGGGCGCTACGAGCAGTACTTC.